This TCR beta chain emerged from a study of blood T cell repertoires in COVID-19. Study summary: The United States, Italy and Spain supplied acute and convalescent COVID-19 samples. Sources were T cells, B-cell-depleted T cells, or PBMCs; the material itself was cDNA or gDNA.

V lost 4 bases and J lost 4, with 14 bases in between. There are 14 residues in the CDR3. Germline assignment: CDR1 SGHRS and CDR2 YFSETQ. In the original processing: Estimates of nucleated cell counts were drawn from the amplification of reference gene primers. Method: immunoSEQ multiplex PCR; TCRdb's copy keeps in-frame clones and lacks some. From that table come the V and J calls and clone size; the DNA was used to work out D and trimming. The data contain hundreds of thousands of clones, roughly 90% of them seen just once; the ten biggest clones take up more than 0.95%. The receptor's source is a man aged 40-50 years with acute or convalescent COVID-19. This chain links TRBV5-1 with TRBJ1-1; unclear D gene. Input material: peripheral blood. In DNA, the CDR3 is TGCGCCAGCAGCCTCGATTCCTCGGGCACTGAAGCTTTCTTT. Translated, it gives CASSLDSSGTEAFF.